This T cell receptor beta chain was recovered during a study of T-cell memory formation after mild COVID-19. The V end lost 5 bases, the J end lost 6 bases, and 17 bases lay between the germline ends. CDR3 length equals 15 residues. With respect to this clonotype: Its target is unknown.

General study points: Day 15 to 85 contracting clones showed balanced CD4/CD8; later expanders leaned CD4+. Mainly CM and EM harbored the contracting CD4+ clones; mainly EMRA harbored the CD8+ ones. Memory from before infection featured some responding clones, which suggests cross-reactive memory joined.

TCRdb itself ran the 5' RACE reads through MiXCR, one entry per CDR3 protein. The repertoire holds 140,000 to 150,000 distinct CDR3 sequences, with approximately 25% as singletons. This chain uses TRBV12-3 or TRBV12-4 with TRBJ2-1, with D perhaps TRBD1 (6 bases). Material for sequencing was PBMCs or a T cell subset sorted from them (not recorded which). This TCR derives from an adult woman who had mild COVID-19 (a few samples of this study predate the infection). Cell type and time point are not known. In DNA, the CDR3 is TGTGCCAGCAGTCCCCGGGACAAGGGCATCAATGAGCAGTTCTTC. This translates into CASSPRDKGINEQFF.